This TCR beta chain was recorded in a study of T cell responses to AZD1222 COVID-19 vaccine. Broader study findings: Spike was spanned by vaccine-associated CD4 TCRs, which were dominant at 160-218 and 743-854. There were repertoire samples only from the period after the peak T cell response. In a largely white British group with more females than males, clonal diversity was possibly underestimated.

Libraries were prepared by immunoSEQ multiplex PCR; TCRdb keeps only in-frame clonotypes and omits some of them. In the table there are some 74,000 clones, under 90% of which are singletons. Regarding this clone: Its antigen is undetermined.

This CDR3 has 18 residues. Trimming took off 0 bases at V and 4 bases at J, with 20 bases between the two ends. CDR1 is SGHNT and CDR2 is YYREEE in the germline V gene (reference sequence). The chain has TRBV5-4 and TRBJ1-5; TRBD1 is a possible D gene (5 bases). The sequence came from an adult who received the AZD1222 COVID-19 vaccine. This material consisted of peripheral blood, taken 28 days after the second AZD1222 dose. CDR3 protein: CASSLARVGSHRNQPQHF. The CDR3 nucleotides are TGTGCCAGCAGCTTGGCCAGGGTCGGCTCCCACCGTAATCAGCCCCAGCATTTT.